The next 31 T cell receptor beta chains were all read from a single sample in a study of OX40 agonist ivuxolimab in advanced cancers. The protocol was immunoSEQ multiplex PCR, while the TCRdb copy is restricted to in-frame clones and leaves out a portion. The table lists about 79,000 clones, more than 85% of them singletons. Sequenced here: CD4+ or CD8+ T cells sorted from blood, sampled in a trial of the OX40 agonist ivuxolimab. These receptors were taken from an adult with an advanced solid tumor such as melanoma, head and neck, liver or kidney cancer.

The chain recombines TRBV28 with TRBJ1-2; maybe TRBD1 (5 bases). Trimming cost V 5 bases and J 4 bases, with 14 bases left between them. Germline V gene data show CDR1 as MDHEN and CDR2 as SYDVKM. The CDR3 loop spans 14 amino acids. The chain's CDR3 is CASSGETGAYGYTF. The CDR3 DNA sequence: TGTGCCAGCAGTGGAGAAACCGGGGCCTATGGCTACACCTTC.

The chain combines TRBV6-5 with TRBJ2-3; D is undetermined. V gave up 0 bases and J gave up 0 bases, with 7 bases separating them. Germline V gene lookup returns CDR1 MNHEY and CDR2 SVGAGI. This CDR3 contains 15 residues. The CDR3 nucleotides read TGTGCCAGCAGTTACTCCTCGACTAGCACAGATACGCAGTATTTT. It translates to CASSYSSTSTDTQYF.

V gene TRBV5-4 combines with J gene TRBJ2-2, with no clear D. V gave up 3 bases and J gave up 4 bases, with 10 bases separating them. The CDR3 length is 14 residues. Germline lookup yields CDR1 SGHNT and CDR2 YYREEE (reference sequence). CDR3 sequence (DNA): TGTGCCAGCAGCTCTCGTGGGTCCACCGGGGAGCTGTTTTTT. It specifies CASSSRGSTGELFF.

J is TRBJ1-4 and V is TRBV7-9; no clear D gene. The V and J ends lost 8 bases and 8 bases respectively, with 12 bases between them. Germline CDR1 and CDR2: SEHNR and FQNEAQ (reference sequence). The length of the CDR3 is 12 residues. The CDR3 nucleotides are TGTGCCAGCTCAAGTCGAGTAGAAAAACTGTTTTTT. It specifies CASSSRVEKLFF.

V usage is TRBV5-6 and J usage is TRBJ2-7; D is undetermined. The germline V gene has CDR1 SGHDT and CDR2 YYEEEE. The CDR3 is 15 amino acids. V lost 2 bases and J 4 bases, leaving 16 bases between the germline ends. The CDR3 bases are TGTGCCAGCAGCTTTCGGGCCCCGGCGAAATACGAGCAGTACTTC. Protein: CASSFRAPAKYEQYF. Complete variable domain (other parts from reference TRBV5-6 and TRBJ2-7): DAGVTQSPTHLIKTRGQQVTLRCSPKSGHDTVSWYQQALGQGPQFIFQYYEEEERQRGNFPDRFSGHQFPNYSSELNVNALLLGDSALYLCASSFRAPAKYEQYFGPGTRLTVT.

J is TRBJ1-1 and V is TRBV5-5, with D possibly TRBD1 on 6 matching bases. Germline-derived CDR1 and CDR2 are SGHKS and YYEKEE (reference sequence). Between the trimmed V and J ends, which lost 4 bases and 6 bases, there was a span of 16 bases. This CDR3 has 14 amino acids. CDR3 amino acids: CASSHRETSPEAFF. The CDR3 DNA is TGTGCCAGCAGCCACAGGGAGACCTCCCCTGAAGCTTTCTTT.

The V call is TRBV5-1, the J call TRBJ2-2; a weak D match, TRBD1 (6 bases). The CDR3 has 15 amino acids. Germline CDR1 is SGHRS and CDR2 is YFSETQ. The V gene lost 4 bases and the J gene lost 4 bases, with 14 bases spanning the gap. The CDR3 loop is CASSGDGGGTGELFF. The CDR3 nucleotides are TGCGCCAGCAGCGGGGATGGGGGCGGCACCGGGGAGCTGTTTTTT.

The chain joins TRBV29-1 to TRBJ1-2, with no clear D. V lost 5 bases to trimming and J lost 4 bases, with 11 bases between them. The CDR3 covers 12 residues. Germline CDR1 is SQVTM and CDR2 is ANQGSEA. The CDR3 region has the DNA TGCAGCGTTTCGGACCTATCCTATGGCTACACCTTC. Translation gives CSVSDLSYGYTF. Full variable domain (rest looked up from reference TRBV29-1 and TRBJ1-2): SAVISQKPSRDICQRGTSLTIQCQVDSQVTMMFWYRQQPGQSLTLIATANQGSEATYESGFVIDKFPISRPNLTFSTLTVSNMSPEDSSIYLCSVSDLSYGYTFGSGTRLTVV.

The chain carries TRBV15 and TRBJ2-5; D gene ambiguous. The CDR3 runs to 12 residues. Germline V lookup: CDR1 LNHNV, CDR2 YYDKDF (reference sequence). V gave up 1 base and J gave up 2 bases, with 2 bases separating them. The CDR3 DNA follows: TGTGCCACCAGCAGAGTTCAAGAGACCCAGTACTTC. It specifies CATSRVQETQYF.

This rearrangement joins TRBV15 to TRBJ2-1, with D perhaps being TRBD1 or TRBD2 (5 bases each). Germline V lookup: CDR1 LNHNV, CDR2 YYDKDF (reference sequence). V was shortened by 1 base and J by 6 bases, with 10 bases between the two germline ends. The CDR3 contains 14 residues. As DNA, the CDR3 is TGTGCCACCAGCAGAGCGGGGCCAGCCAATGAGCAGTTCTTC. This translates into CATSRAGPANEQFF. Full variable domain (outside the CDR3, taken from reference TRBV15 and TRBJ2-1): DAMVIQNPRYQVTQFGKPVTLSCSQTLNHNVMYWYQQKSSQAPKLLFHYYDKDFNNEADTPDNFQSRRPNTSFCFLDIRSPGLGDTAMYLCATSRAGPANEQFFGPGTRLTVL.

The rearrangement uses TRBV7-3 and TRBJ2-4; the match to TRBD2 covers 7 bases. Losses at the gene ends were 0 bases for V and 4 bases for J; bases not matched to a gene: 3. The CDR3 length is 15 residues. From germline, CDR1 is SGHTA and CDR2 FQGTGA. Here the CDR3 DNA reads TGTGCCAGCAGCTTAACGTACGGGGGGAAAAACATTCAGTACTTC. It codes for CASSLTYGGKNIQYF.

This clone was observed a handful of times. The rearrangement links TRBV30 to TRBJ1-1, with D unclear. V was clipped by 0 bases and J by 0 bases, with 17 bases between them. Germline V gene sequence: CDR1 GTSNPN, CDR2 SVGIG (reference sequence). The CDR3 extends over 17 amino acids. The CDR3 DNA is TGTGCCTGGAGTGTAGAGGGTCAGGTAGCGATGAACACTGAAGCTTTCTTT. Its translation: CAWSVEGQVAMNTEAFF. The entire variable domain, with the rest obtained from reference TRBV30 and TRBJ1-1, is as follows: SQTIHQWPATLVQPVGSPLSLECTVEGTSNPNLYWYRQAAGRGLQLLFYSVGIGQISSEVPQNLSASRPQDRQFILSSKKLLLSDSGFYLCAWSVEGQVAMNTEAFFGQGTRLTVV.

The CDR3 loop is CASSQNQETQYF. CDR3 nucleotide sequence: TGTGCCAGCTCACAAAACCAAGAGACCCAGTACTTC. This chain connects TRBV18 to TRBJ2-5, with D uncertain. The CDR3 spans 12 residues. Germline V gene sequence: CDR1 KGHSH, CDR2 LQKENI. V was shortened by 4 bases and J by 0 bases, with 3 bases between the two germline ends. The full variable domain, completed using reference TRBV18 and TRBJ2-5, is NAGVMQNPRHLVRRRGQEARLRCSPMKGHSHVYWYRQLPEEGLKFMVYLQKENIIDESGMPKERFSAEFPKEGPSILRIQQVVRGDSAAYFCASSQNQETQYFGPGTRLLVL.

The chain uses TRBV11-3 and TRBJ2-1, with 9 bases identical to TRBD2. The CDR3 consists of 15 residues. V was clipped by 8 bases and J by 10 bases; unmatched bases: 15. Germline lookup yields CDR1 SGHNT and CDR2 YENEEA. The CDR3 sequence: CASGPSGALGEEQFF. The CDR3 nucleotides are TGTGCCAGCGGACCTAGCGGGGCCCTGGGGGAGGAGCAGTTCTTC. Full variable domain (missing parts from reference TRBV11-3 and TRBJ2-1): EAGVVQSPRYKIIEKKQPVAFWCNPISGHNTLYWYLQNLGQGPELLIRYENEEAVDDSQLPKDRFSAERLKGVDSTLKIQPAELGDSAVYLCASGPSGALGEEQFFGPGTRLTVL.

The chain uses TRBV30 and TRBJ2-5; 7 nucleotides agree with TRBD1. V shed 2 bases and J 0 bases; nucleotides not matched to a gene: 6. Germline V CDR1 and CDR2: GTSNPN, SVGIG (reference sequence). The CDR3 is made up of 15 amino acids. In DNA form, the CDR3 reads TGTGCCTGGAGTCGATTAGGGACAGACCAAGAGACCCAGTACTTC. Its protein product is CAWSRLGTDQETQYF.

This sequence joins TRBV5-1 and TRBJ2-3; 11 bases are a match to TRBD2. The CDR3 extends over 16 amino acids. Germline V gives CDR1 SGHRS, CDR2 YFSETQ. The J segment lost 4 bases and the V segment lost 3 bases, leaving 7 bases of the junction unmatched. CDR3 region: CASSSMTSGVADTQYF. DNA of the CDR3: TGCGCCAGCAGCTCCATGACTAGCGGGGTAGCAGATACGCAGTATTTT.

For this clone: Additional DNA sequences in this sample encode the identical CDR3. J is TRBJ2-5 and V is TRBV5-1; TRBD2 matches 11 bases. Germline V gives CDR1 SGHRS, CDR2 YFSETQ. The CDR3 is made up of 15 amino acids. J gave up 4 bases and V 0 bases, and 2 bases lay outside the gene matches. Written as DNA, the CDR3 is TGCGCCAGCAGCTTGGTTCTAGCGGGGGGAGAGACCCAGTACTTC. Amino acid sequence: CASSLVLAGGETQYF.

The CDR3 is CASSLVGRYNEQFF. DNA for the CDR3: TGTGCCAGCAGCTTGGTTGGAAGGTACAATGAGCAGTTCTTC. This chain joins TRBV5-6 and TRBJ2-1; no clear D gene. CDR3 length: 14 residues. V lost 0 bases and J lost 4, with 8 bases in between. Per germline, CDR1 SGHDT and CDR2 YYEEEE.

V and J are TRBV5-1 and TRBJ2-3; D not certain. The CDR3 contains 15 residues. CDR1 is SGHRS, CDR2 YFSETQ, per germline. Trimming shortened V by 0 bases and J by 2 bases, and 10 bases separated the two germline ends. As DNA, the CDR3 is TGCGCCAGCAGCTTGGGTGGGAAATACACAGATACGCAGTATTTT. As protein: CASSLGGKYTDTQYF.

The chain combines TRBV7-9 with TRBJ2-3, with D possibly matching TRBD2 (5 bases). Germline V gives CDR1 SEHNR, CDR2 FQNEAQ (reference sequence). The CDR3 covers 16 residues. The ends were cut back, 1 base at V and 5 bases at J, with 16 bases in the middle. The CDR3: CASSLVRGKSIDTQYF. CDR3 DNA: TGTGCCAGCAGCTTAGTCCGAGGGAAGTCGATAGATACGCAGTATTTT.

The V call is TRBV28, the J call TRBJ1-5; TRBD1 matches 9 bases. The CDR3 covers 16 residues. Germline trimming cut 4 bases from V and 2 bases from J; bases unmatched to any gene: 6. The germline V gene encodes CDR1 MDHEN and CDR2 SYDVKM. The CDR3 reads CASSSSQGARNQPQHF. The CDR3, as DNA: TGTGCCAGCAGTTCTTCACAGGGGGCCCGCAATCAGCCCCAGCATTTT.

V gene TRBV18 combines with J gene TRBJ2-7; 11 bases agree with TRBD1. The ends lost 0 bases at V and 5 bases at J; junction bases unmatched: 6. Germline CDR1 is KGHSH and CDR2 is LQKENI. The CDR3 spans 16 residues. The CDR3 loop reads CASSPPGWTGGDEQYF. The CDR3, as DNA: TGTGCCAGCTCACCACCGGGGTGGACAGGGGGCGACGAGCAGTACTTC.

This clone was seen just once. The chain couples TRBV6-6 to TRBJ1-1, with D tentatively TRBD1 (6 bases). The germline V and J ends were trimmed by 2 bases and 8 bases, with 12 bases remaining between them. The germline V gene has CDR1 MNHNY and CDR2 SVGAGI (reference sequence). The CDR3 runs to 13 residues. The CDR3 loop reads CASSYSGGGEAFF. In DNA, the CDR3 is TGTGCCAGCAGTTACAGCGGGGGCGGGGAAGCTTTCTTT.

This chain uses TRBV19 with TRBJ2-5, with D possibly being TRBD1 (5 bases). With 1 base removed from V and 5 bases from J, the gap between germline ends came to 11 bases. The CDR3 runs 14 residues. The germline CDR1 and CDR2 sequences are LNHDA and SQIVND (reference sequence). CDR3 coding DNA: TGTGCCAGTAGTATAGGGGGCGGCTCGGAGACCCAGTACTTC. Protein product: CASSIGGGSETQYF.

This chain links TRBV7-8 with TRBJ2-7; TRBD2 matches 9 bases. Germline loops: CDR1 SGHVS, CDR2 FQNEAQ. V shed 1 base, J shed 3 bases, and the junction held 7 bases outside the gene matches. The CDR3 consists of 16 residues. Here the CDR3 reads CASSLGSLAGNYEQYF. The DNA of the CDR3 is TGTGCCAGCAGCTTAGGGTCGCTAGCGGGGAACTACGAGCAGTACTTC.

This clone appeared once. The chain is built from TRBV7-9 and TRBJ2-3; D is unresolved. V was trimmed by 5 bases and J by 2 bases, leaving 11 bases between them. This CDR3 spans 14 amino acids. Per the germline V gene, CDR1 is SEHNR and CDR2 is FQNEAQ (reference sequence). Here the CDR3 reads CASSPQIPTDTQYF. CDR3 sequence (DNA): TGTGCCAGCAGCCCCCAAATACCCACAGATACGCAGTATTTT.

The chain employs TRBV27 and TRBJ1-2, with D uncertain. CDR3 length equals 12 residues. V shed 7 bases and J shed 6 bases, with 12 bases lying between them. Germline-derived CDR1 and CDR2 are MNHEY and SMNVEV (reference sequence). The CDR3 DNA is TGTGCCAGCACTTCAGTAGGTCATGGCTACACCTTC. It is translated as CASTSVGHGYTF.

V and J are TRBV27 and TRBJ2-1; D not certain. Germline-derived CDR1 and CDR2 are MNHEY and SMNVEV (reference sequence). The length of the CDR3 is 11 residues. The V end lost 5 bases, the J end lost 4 bases, and 3 bases lay between the germline ends. The CDR3 reads CASSEYNEQFF. The CDR3 bases are TGTGCCAGCAGTGAATACAATGAGCAGTTCTTC.

This clone appeared a few times. The rearrangement joins TRBV2 to TRBJ1-2, with no clear D. The CDR3 has 12 residues. The germline CDR1 and CDR2 sequences are SNHLY and FYNNEI. The V and J ends lost 6 bases and 3 bases respectively, with 8 bases between them. The CDR3 here is CASRGMDYGYTF. The CDR3 region has the DNA TGTGCCAGCAGGGGTATGGACTATGGCTACACCTTC.

V usage is TRBV19 and J usage is TRBJ1-1; 8 bases are shared with TRBD1. The CDR3 consists of 14 residues. Looked up from germline, CDR1 is LNHDA and CDR2 is SQIVND (reference sequence). V lost 3 bases to trimming and J lost 5 bases; unmatched junction nucleotides: 5. The CDR3 loop reads CASSIDRGRTEAFF. CDR3 coding DNA: TGTGCCAGTAGTATCGACAGGGGACGGACTGAAGCTTTCTTT. The full variable domain, with the rest looked up from reference TRBV19 and TRBJ1-1, is DGGITQSPKYLFRKEGQNVTLSCEQNLNHDAMYWYRQDPGQGLRLIYYSQIVNDFQKGDIAEGYSVSREKKESFPLTVTSAQKNPTAFYLCASSIDRGRTEAFFGQGTRLTVV.

The chain has TRBV27 and TRBJ2-1, with 10 bases aligning to TRBD2. The CDR3 runs to 22 residues. Germline CDR1 is MNHEY and CDR2 is SMNVEV (reference sequence). V shed 5 bases, J shed 0 bases, and the junction held 22 bases outside the gene matches. The CDR3 DNA reads TGTGCCAGCAGTCTTGTTCTGGGGACAGCCGGAGGACTAGCGGACTCCTACAATGAGCAGTTCTTC. Its protein product is CASSLVLGTAGGLADSYNEQFF.